The T cell receptor (beta chain) under discussion was sequenced for a study of T cell responses to AZD1222 COVID-19 vaccine. Overall study findings and caveats: Spike-specific TCR breadth and depth were elevated following two AZD1222 doses.

This CDR3 has 13 residues. Germline values: CDR1 SGHTS, CDR2 YDEGEE. Trimming left V 4 bases short and J 3 bases short, with 10 bases between. The repertoire was sequenced with immunoSEQ multiplex PCR; TCRdb's copy has only in-frame clones and lacks some. The sample shows some 150,000 clones, roughly 93% of them seen only once. About this clone itself: Antigen: not known.

Sequenced here: peripheral blood, sampled on day 0 of AZD1222 vaccination. The rearrangement links TRBV5-8 to TRBJ2-5, with D tentatively TRBD2 (5 bases). The source of this sequence is an adult in good health. CDR3 protein: CASSGLREETQYF. CDR3 in DNA: TGTGCCAGCAGCGGACTTCGCGAAGAGACCCAGTACTTC.